The present TCR beta chain was sequenced within a study of control samples from healthy donors and cancer patients (dated by TCRdb to between 2020 and 2021). Sequences SGHDN (CDR1) and FVKESK (CDR2) are obtained from the germline V gene. The CDR3 starts with the cysteine, ends with the phenylalanine, and has 13 residues. The kept DNA is CDR3 alone, 39 bases in frame from the first base. The junction shows trimming of 3 bases on V and 2 bases on J, plus 7 bases between the germline ends. Notes on this clone: Its target antigen remains unknown. Base quality data are lacking; no much larger clone is found one base away. In the same sample, other DNA sequences code for this CDR3.

Receptor amplification or capture employed the immunoSEQ multiplex PCR assay. TCRdb stores this immuneACCESS table with in-frame sequences only. Part of the clones is absent; in the studies checked, under half of the shortfall reflects unresolved V genes, and no reason is known for the rest. Across this sample there are some 150,000 clones, with roughly 95% seen only once. 0.85% to 1.3% of the sample comes from the top ten. The chain links TRBV14 with TRBJ1-1, with no confident D gene call. This clonotype originated in a woman aged 25 to 39 in good health. Sequenced material: blood. The CDR3 amino acid sequence is: CASSQDLNTEAFF. The sequence in DNA is TGTGCCAGCAGCCAGGATCTAAACACTGAAGCTTTCTTT. The CDR3, completed at both ends by the reference TRBV14 and TRBJ1-1 genes, gives the full variable domain EAGVTQFPSHSVIEKGQTVTLRCDPISGHDNLYWYRRVMGKEIKFLLHFVKESKQDESGMPNNRFLAERTGGTYSTLKVQPAELEDSGVYFCASSQDLNTEAFFGQGTRLTVV.